The present TCR beta chain was sequenced within a study of lymphopenia after photon versus proton radiotherapy. Notes on the study in general: Relative stability marked proton patients; photon patients lost diversity and naive cells. After the lymphocyte nadir, photon-treated repertoires showed oligoclonal expansion, especially of CD8+ Temra cells. Post-nadir TCR diversity decline inversely tracked overall survival among those who died. Survival link was tested only in deceased patients; proton benefit remains a possibility.

As concerns this clone: Its antigen is currently unknown.

Using immunoSEQ multiplex PCR, the repertoire was profiled, and TCRdb retains in-frame clones only, with some absent. The table has approximately 40,000 clones, about 86% seen once; the top ten hold 10% to 13%. The CDR3 runs to 14 residues. V shed 1 base and J shed 3 bases, with 7 bases lying between them. The germline CDR1 and CDR2 sequences are SGHTA and FQGNSA. The chain carries TRBV7-2 and TRBJ1-5; no reliable D call. Specimen: peripheral blood, collected from a patient treated with proton-based radiotherapy. This sequence was found in a woman aged 70-85 years with pancreatic cancer. Some clones in this sample may be carry-over from other donors' samples. The CDR3 sequence is CASSLGGANQPQHF. Here the CDR3 DNA reads TGTGCCAGCAGCTTAGGGGGTGCCAATCAGCCCCAGCATTTT. The variable domain in full, with the rest retrieved from reference TRBV7-2 and TRBJ1-5, is GAGVSQSPSNKVTEKGKDVELRCDPISGHTALYWYRQSLGQGLEFLIYFQGNSAPDKSGLPSDRFSAERTGGSVSTLTIQRTQQEDSAVYLCASSLGGANQPQHFGDGTRLSIL.